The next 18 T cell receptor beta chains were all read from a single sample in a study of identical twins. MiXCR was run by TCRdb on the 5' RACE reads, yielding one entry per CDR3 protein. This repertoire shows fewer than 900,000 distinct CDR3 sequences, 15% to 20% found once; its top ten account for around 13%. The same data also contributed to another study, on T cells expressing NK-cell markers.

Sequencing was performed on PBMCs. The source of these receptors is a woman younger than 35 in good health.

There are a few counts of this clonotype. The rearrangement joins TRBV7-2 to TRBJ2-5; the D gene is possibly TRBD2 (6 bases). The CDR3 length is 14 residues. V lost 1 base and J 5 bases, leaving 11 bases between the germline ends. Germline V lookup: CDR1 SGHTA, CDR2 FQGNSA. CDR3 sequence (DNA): TGTGCCAGCAGCTTAGTGGCGGGACGGGAGACCCAGTACTTC. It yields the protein CASSLVAGRETQYF. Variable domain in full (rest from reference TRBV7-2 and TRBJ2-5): GAGVSQSPSNKVTEKGKDVELRCDPISGHTALYWYRQSLGQGLEFLIYFQGNSAPDKSGLPSDRFSAERTGGSVSTLTIQRTQQEDSAVYLCASSLVAGRETQYFGPGTRLLVL.

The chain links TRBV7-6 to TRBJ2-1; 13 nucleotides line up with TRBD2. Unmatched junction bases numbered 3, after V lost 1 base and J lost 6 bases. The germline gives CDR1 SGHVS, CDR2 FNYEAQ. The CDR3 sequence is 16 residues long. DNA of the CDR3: TGTGCCAGCAGCTTAGAGAGGACTAGCGGGGGCAATGAGCAGTTCTTC. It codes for CASSLERTSGGNEQFF.

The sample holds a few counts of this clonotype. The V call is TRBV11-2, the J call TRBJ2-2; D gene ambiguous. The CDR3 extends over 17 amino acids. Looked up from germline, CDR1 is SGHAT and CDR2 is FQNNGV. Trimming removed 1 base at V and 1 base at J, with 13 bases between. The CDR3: CASSLGSEHLNTGELFF. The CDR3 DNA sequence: TGTGCCAGCAGCTTAGGATCAGAGCACTTGAACACCGGGGAGCTGTTTTTT.

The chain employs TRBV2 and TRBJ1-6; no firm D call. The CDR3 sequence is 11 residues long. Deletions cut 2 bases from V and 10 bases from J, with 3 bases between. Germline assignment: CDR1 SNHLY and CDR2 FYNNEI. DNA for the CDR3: TGTGCCAGCAGTGAAAACTCACCCCTCCACTTT. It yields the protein CASSENSPLHF.

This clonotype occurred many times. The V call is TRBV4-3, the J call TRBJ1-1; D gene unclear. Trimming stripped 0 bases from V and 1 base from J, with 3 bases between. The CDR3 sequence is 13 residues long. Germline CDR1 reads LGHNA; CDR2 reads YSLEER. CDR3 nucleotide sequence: TGCGCCAGCAGCCAAGACCGGAACACTGAAGCTTTCTTT. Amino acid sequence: CASSQDRNTEAFF.

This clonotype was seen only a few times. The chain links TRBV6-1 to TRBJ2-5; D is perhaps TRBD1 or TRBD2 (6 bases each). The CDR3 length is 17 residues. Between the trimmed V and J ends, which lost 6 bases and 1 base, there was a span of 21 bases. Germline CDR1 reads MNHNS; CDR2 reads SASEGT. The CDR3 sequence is CASSLTGSGGGQETQYF. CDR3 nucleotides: TGTGCCAGCAGCTTGACAGGTTCCGGAGGGGGCCAAGAGACCCAGTACTTC.

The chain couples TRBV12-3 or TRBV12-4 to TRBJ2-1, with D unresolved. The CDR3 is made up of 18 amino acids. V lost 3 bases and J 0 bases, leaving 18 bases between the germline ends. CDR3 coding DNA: TGTGCCAGCAGTTTTTCTATGGGCGGTTCGGGCTCCTACAATGAGCAGTTCTTC. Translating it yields CASSFSMGGSGSYNEQFF.

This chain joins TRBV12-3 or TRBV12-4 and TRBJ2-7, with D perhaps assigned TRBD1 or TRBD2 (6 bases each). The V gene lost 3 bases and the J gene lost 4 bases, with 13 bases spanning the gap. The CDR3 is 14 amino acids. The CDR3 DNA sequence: TGTGCCAGCAGTTTGGGGAGGAGGGGGTACGAGCAGTACTTC. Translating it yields CASSLGRRGYEQYF.

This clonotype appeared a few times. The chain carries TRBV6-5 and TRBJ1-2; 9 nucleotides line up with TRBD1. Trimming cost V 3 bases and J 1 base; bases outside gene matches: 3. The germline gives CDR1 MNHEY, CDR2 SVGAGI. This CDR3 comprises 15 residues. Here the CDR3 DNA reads TGTGCCAGCAGTTATCCGGGACAGGGTAACTATGGCTACACCTTC. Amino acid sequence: CASSYPGQGNYGYTF.

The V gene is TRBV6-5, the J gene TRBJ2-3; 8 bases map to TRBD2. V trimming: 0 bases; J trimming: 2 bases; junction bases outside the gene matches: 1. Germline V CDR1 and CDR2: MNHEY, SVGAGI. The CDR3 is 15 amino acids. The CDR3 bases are TGTGCCAGCAGTTACTCGCGGGGGGACACAGATACGCAGTATTTT. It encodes CASSYSRGDTDTQYF.

CDR3 DNA: TGTGCCAGCAGCGCCGTGGCAGGGGAGCGGGAGCTGTTTTTT. Translating gives CASSAVAGERELFF. The gene calls are TRBV11-2 and TRBJ2-2; a weak D match, TRBD1 (6 bases). The CDR3 sequence is 14 residues long. Germline loops: CDR1 SGHAT, CDR2 FQNNGV. Trimming took off 5 bases at V and 9 bases at J, with 16 bases between the two ends.

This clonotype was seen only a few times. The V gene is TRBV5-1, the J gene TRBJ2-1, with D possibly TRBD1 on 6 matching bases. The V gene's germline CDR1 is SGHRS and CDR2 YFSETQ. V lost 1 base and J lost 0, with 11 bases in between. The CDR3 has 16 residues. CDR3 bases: TGCGCCAGCAGCTTGACAGGGACCCCCTCCTACAATGAGCAGTTCTTC. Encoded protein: CASSLTGTPSYNEQFF.

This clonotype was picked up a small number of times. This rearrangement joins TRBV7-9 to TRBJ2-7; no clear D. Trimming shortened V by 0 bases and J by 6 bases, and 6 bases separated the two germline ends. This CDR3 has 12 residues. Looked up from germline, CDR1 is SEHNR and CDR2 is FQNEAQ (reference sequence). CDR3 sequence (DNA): TGTGCCAGCAGCTTAGCGGAAAGCGAGCAGTACTTC. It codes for CASSLAESEQYF. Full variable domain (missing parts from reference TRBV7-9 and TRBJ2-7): DTGVSQNPRHKITKRGQNVTFRCDPISEHNRLYWYRQTLGQGPEFLTYFQNEAQLEKSRLLSDRFSAERPKGSFSTLEIQRTEQGDSAMYLCASSLAESEQYFGPGTRLTVT.

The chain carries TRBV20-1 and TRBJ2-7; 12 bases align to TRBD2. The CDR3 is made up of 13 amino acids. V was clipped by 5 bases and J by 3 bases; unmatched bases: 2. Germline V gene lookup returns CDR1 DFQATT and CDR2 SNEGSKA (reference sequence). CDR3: CSAPTSGSYEQYF. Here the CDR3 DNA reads TGCAGTGCTCCGACTAGCGGGAGCTACGAGCAGTACTTC.

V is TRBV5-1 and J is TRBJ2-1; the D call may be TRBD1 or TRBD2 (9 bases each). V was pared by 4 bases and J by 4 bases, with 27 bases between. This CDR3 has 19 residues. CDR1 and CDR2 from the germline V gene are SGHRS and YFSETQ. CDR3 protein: CASSANLAGATGGYNEQFF. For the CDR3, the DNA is TGCGCCAGCAGCGCGAATTTAGCGGGAGCGACAGGGGGGTACAATGAGCAGTTCTTC.

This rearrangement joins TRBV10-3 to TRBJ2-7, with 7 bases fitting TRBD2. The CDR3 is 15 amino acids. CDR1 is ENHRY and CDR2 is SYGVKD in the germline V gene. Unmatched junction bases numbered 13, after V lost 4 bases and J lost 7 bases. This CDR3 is CAISGYSLGLGEQYF. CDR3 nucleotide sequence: TGTGCCATCAGTGGATACTCACTAGGACTAGGGGAGCAGTACTTC.

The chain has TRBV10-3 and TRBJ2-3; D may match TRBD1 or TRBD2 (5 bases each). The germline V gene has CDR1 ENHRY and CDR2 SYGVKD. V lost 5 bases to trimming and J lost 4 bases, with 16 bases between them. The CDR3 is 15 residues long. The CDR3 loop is CAISNGDHTADTQYF. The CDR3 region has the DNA TGTGCCATCAGTAACGGGGACCATACAGCAGATACGCAGTATTTT.

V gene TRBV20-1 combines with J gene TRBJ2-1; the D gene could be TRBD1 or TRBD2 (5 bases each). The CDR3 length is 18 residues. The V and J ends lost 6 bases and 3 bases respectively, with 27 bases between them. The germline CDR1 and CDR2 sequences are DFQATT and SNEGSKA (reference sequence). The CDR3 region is CSARVVSAIRENYNEQFF. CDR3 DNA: TGCAGTGCCAGGGTTGTTAGCGCCATAAGAGAAAACTACAATGAGCAGTTCTTC.